Each of the 20 T cell receptor beta chains below was sequenced from the same sample in a study of post-analysis software for immune sequencing data. Findings and limits, study-wide: Controls had lower frequencies than patients of four or five TRBV segments, which included TRBV5-6, TRBV5-1 and TRBV20-1.

What these receptors recognize is not known. Every TCR beta cDNA library bore unique molecular identifiers. TCRdb called the PCR reads again in MiXCR, with one record for every CDR3 protein. The data contain around 710,000 distinct CDR3 sequences, about 45% of them singletons. The specimen was blood. The receptors originated from a girl aged 10-17 years with multiple sclerosis.

This chain uses TRBV9 with TRBJ2-5, with 8 bases fitting TRBD2. The J call may be in error: the DNA end matches TRBJ2-7 better. CDR1 is SGDLS and CDR2 is YYNGEE in the germline V gene. The length of the CDR3 is 16 residues. CDR3 region: CASSVDRSGRGSEQYF. In DNA form, the CDR3 reads TGTGCCAGCAGCGTGGACCGGAGCGGGAGAGGCAGCGAGCAGTACTTC.

This clonotype was detected only a few times. The chain combines TRBV5-1 with TRBJ2-3; a weak D match, TRBD2 (6 bases). Trimming cost V 2 bases and J 3 bases, with 25 bases left between them. The germline CDR1 and CDR2 sequences are SGHRS and YFSETQ. CDR3 length: 19 residues. The chain's CDR3 is CASSFPLRASDDRTDTQYF. The CDR3 DNA sequence: TGCGCCAGCAGCTTCCCATTAAGGGCTAGCGACGACCGAACAGATACGCAGTATTTT.

This clonotype was observed a handful of times. This sequence joins TRBV7-3 and TRBJ2-7; D possibly corresponds to TRBD1 (6 bases). V was trimmed by 0 bases and J by 2 bases, leaving 14 bases between them. The germline CDR1 and CDR2 sequences are SGHTA and FQGTGA. The CDR3 length is 16 residues. The CDR3 DNA sequence: TGTGCCAGCAGCTTAACGTCGGCACAGGGAACCTACGAGCAGTACTTC. Translation gives CASSLTSAQGTYEQYF.

The table lists this clonotype with a count of one. V gene TRBV7-8 combines with J gene TRBJ2-6; maybe TRBD1 (5 bases). Germline V gene sequence: CDR1 SGHVS, CDR2 FQNEAQ. Trimming took off 5 bases at V and 0 bases at J, with 17 bases between the two ends. The CDR3 has 18 residues. The CDR3 sequence: CASSPRQFGFSGANVLTF. The CDR3 region has the DNA TGTGCCAGCAGCCCGCGACAGTTTGGGTTCTCTGGGGCCAACGTCCTGACTTTC. Full variable domain (missing parts from reference TRBV7-8 and TRBJ2-6): GAGVSQSPRYKVAKRGQDVALRCDPISGHVSLFWYQQALGQGPEFLTYFQNEAQLDKSGLPSDRFFAERPEGSVSTLKIQRTQQEDSAVYLCASSPRQFGFSGANVLTFGAGSRLTVL.

This clonotype has only one observation. V and J are TRBV30 and TRBJ1-2; no clear D gene. V dropped 3 bases and J dropped 2 bases, with 13 bases sitting between them. Germline values: CDR1 GTSNPN, CDR2 SVGIG (reference sequence). CDR3 size: 14 residues. CDR3 nucleotide sequence: TGTGCCTGGAGGCAGACGACACAAAACTATGGCTACACCTTC. Its translation: CAWRQTTQNYGYTF. Based on the CDR3 plus reference TRBV30 and TRBJ1-2, the full variable domain is SQTIHQWPATLVQPVGSPLSLECTVEGTSNPNLYWYRQAAGRGLQLLFYSVGIGQISSEVPQNLSASRPQDRQFILSSKKLLLSDSGFYLCAWRQTTQNYGYTFGSGTRLTVV.

In this sample, this clonotype turned up a few times. The chain couples TRBV29-1 to TRBJ1-2, with D possibly matching TRBD1 (5 bases). Germline loops: CDR1 SQVTM, CDR2 ANQGSEA. The CDR3 loop spans 14 amino acids. V lost 3 bases to trimming and J lost 4 bases, with 15 bases between them. The CDR3 region has the DNA TGCAGCGTTGACCGACAAGGGGTTTCCTATGGCTACACCTTC. Amino acid sequence: CSVDRQGVSYGYTF.

This chain uses TRBV20-1 with TRBJ2-5; no definite D call. Trimming took off 3 bases at V and 5 bases at J, with 7 bases between the two ends. The CDR3 consists of 11 residues. Germline V gene data show CDR1 as DFQATT and CDR2 as SNEGSKA (reference sequence). This CDR3 is CSASWSETQYF. The CDR3 DNA reads as TGCAGTGCTAGCTGGAGTGAGACCCAGTACTTC.

The chain is built from TRBV10-2 and TRBJ1-1; D possibly corresponds to TRBD1 (5 bases). V dropped 2 bases and J dropped 10 bases, with 14 bases sitting between them. Looked up from germline, CDR1 is WSHSY and CDR2 is SAAADI. The CDR3 runs 13 residues. The chain's CDR3 is CASSEGTGSRAFF. CDR3 sequence (DNA): TGCGCCAGCAGTGAGGGGACGGGTTCACGAGCTTTCTTT.

The V and J genes are TRBV20-1 and TRBJ2-5, with TRBD1 identical over 9 bases. Germline V gene lookup returns CDR1 DFQATT and CDR2 SNEGSKA (reference sequence). The CDR3 extends over 13 amino acids. The J segment lost 5 bases and the V segment lost 5 bases, leaving 6 bases of the junction unmatched. CDR3: CSALNRGQETQYF. As DNA, the CDR3 is TGCAGTGCTTTGAACAGGGGGCAGGAGACCCAGTACTTC.

V and J are TRBV2 and TRBJ2-7; TRBD1 might be the D (6 bases). The length of the CDR3 is 14 residues. With 6 bases removed from V and 3 bases from J, the gap between germline ends came to 15 bases. Germline V gene sequence: CDR1 SNHLY, CDR2 FYNNEI. The CDR3 DNA sequence: TGTGCCAGCAGGATGAGGACAGTTGGCTACGAGCAGTACTTC. Its protein product is CASRMRTVGYEQYF.

V and J are TRBV20-1 and TRBJ2-5; D gene ambiguous. With 3 bases removed from V and 1 base from J, the gap between germline ends came to 12 bases. The CDR3 length is 14 residues. Germline CDR1 reads DFQATT; CDR2 reads SNEGSKA (reference sequence). The CDR3 DNA follows: TGCAGTGCTAGCTTATTGGGATTCCAAGAGACCCAGTACTTC. The encoded protein is CSASLLGFQETQYF.

The rearrangement uses TRBV28 and TRBJ2-4; D may correspond to TRBD1 or TRBD2 (6 bases each). TRBJ2-7 matches the DNA end more closely, so the J call is doubtful. The CDR3 sequence is 14 residues long. In germline, CDR1 is MDHEN, CDR2 SYDVKM. CDR3: CASSLLGGNYEQYF. The CDR3 DNA follows: TGTGCCAGCAGTTTGTTAGGGGGGAACTACGAGCAGTACTTC.

This clonotype appeared a few times. The chain links TRBV27 to TRBJ2-5; D is unclear. There are 14 residues in the CDR3. Trimming left V 10 bases short and J 6 bases short, with 21 bases between. Germline V gene sequence: CDR1 MNHEY, CDR2 SMNVEV (reference sequence). The chain's CDR3 is CATTESRGHQTQYF. In nucleotides, the CDR3 is TGTGCCACAACCGAGAGCCGAGGTCATCAGACCCAGTACTTC.

The V and J genes are TRBV25-1 and TRBJ2-1, with 9 bases lining up with TRBD1. Germline CDR1 MGHDK, CDR2 SYGVNS. This CDR3 comprises 17 residues. J lost 1 base, V lost 1 base, and 5 bases had no gene match. CDR3 DNA sequence: TGTGCCAGCAGTGAATCGGACAGGGGTCTATCCTACAATGAGCAGTTCTTC. Amino acid sequence: CASSESDRGLSYNEQFF. The full variable domain, in which reference TRBV25-1 and TRBJ2-1 provide the parts outside the CDR3, is EADIYQTPRYLVIGTGKKITLECSQTMGHDKMYWYQQDPGMELHLIHYSYGVNSTEKGDLSSESTVSRIRTEHFPLTLESARPSHTSQYLCASSESDRGLSYNEQFFGPGTRLTVL.

The V and J genes are TRBV7-2 and TRBJ2-7; no firm D call. The V gene's germline CDR1 is SGHTA and CDR2 FQGNSA. V was clipped by 1 base and J by 4 bases, with 11 bases between them. The CDR3 is 14 residues long. CDR3 in DNA: TGTGCCAGCAGCTTAGGGTGGCAGTCGTACGAGCAGTACTTC. The encoded protein is CASSLGWQSYEQYF.

The chain combines TRBV18 with TRBJ2-5, with 7 bases lining up with TRBD1. The assigned J gene may be wrong: the sequence end matches TRBJ2-7 better. The CDR3 has 12 amino acids. CDR1 and CDR2 from the germline V gene are KGHSH and LQKENI. CDR3 region: CASSTGCNEQYF. In DNA form, the CDR3 reads TGTGCCAGCTCGACAGGGTGCAACGAGCAGTACTTC.

The chain links TRBV29-1 to TRBJ2-3; TRBD2 matches 10 bases. The CDR3 consists of 16 residues. CDR1 is SQVTM, CDR2 ANQGSEA, per germline. V dropped 6 bases and J dropped 1; count of bases not matched to a gene: 10. CDR3 bases: TGCAGCGTCCTGACTAGCGGGTTCGTGGGCACAGATACGCAGTATTTT. As protein: CSVLTSGFVGTDTQYF.

This clonotype came up a few times. The rearrangement links TRBV12-3 or TRBV12-4 to TRBJ1-5; D is uncertain. This CDR3 is 15 amino acids long. Trimming removed 5 bases from V and 1 base from J, with 12 bases in between. CDR3 DNA: TGTGCCAGCAGTCCCCCCGGGCGGAGCAATCAGCCCCAGCATTTT. It specifies CASSPPGRSNQPQHF.

This clonotype was counted between two and nine times. In DNA, the CDR3 is TGTGCCAGCAGCTTCGGCGGGGGCCAAGAGACCCAGTACTTC. It encodes CASSFGGGQETQYF. This chain links TRBV7-9 with TRBJ2-5; 7 positions match TRBD2. Germline loops: CDR1 SEHNR, CDR2 FQNEAQ (reference sequence). The CDR3 totals 14 residues. The V segment lost 3 bases and the J segment 1 base; nucleotides outside the gene matches: 2.

This clonotype came up a few times. In nucleotides, the CDR3 is TGTGCCAGCAGCTCAACCGGGCCTAATGAAAAACTGTTTTTT. It is translated as CASSSTGPNEKLFF. V and J are TRBV5-5 and TRBJ1-4; D unresolved. This CDR3 spans 14 amino acids. Germline loops: CDR1 SGHKS, CDR2 YYEKEE (reference sequence). V lost 3 bases, J lost 3 bases, and 9 bases lay in between.